This T cell receptor (beta chain) originates from a study of a mutant IDH1 vaccine in newly diagnosed glioma. Regarding time point: week 35, safety follow-up. Doses consisted of 300 ug of mutant IDH1 20-mer peptide each, paired with topical imiquimod. As for this clone: Its antigen is unidentified.

Data came from immunoSEQ multiplex PCR; TCRdb stores just in-frame clones and leaves some out. This table holds tens of thousands of clones, 60% to 85% found once. The germline gives CDR1 SGHVS, CDR2 FNYEAQ. V lost 5 bases and J lost 3, with 28 bases in between. The CDR3 has 19 amino acids. Sequenced here: PBMCs, sampled from a glioma patient whose treatment included an IDH1 peptide vaccine. This rearrangement joins TRBV7-6 to TRBJ2-5; no clear D gene. This sequence originates from a man aged 35-49 years with glioma. In DNA form, the CDR3 reads TGTGCCAGCAGCAAAGGGTGGACGGACGGAACATTAGGCAAAGAGACCCAGTACTTC. This translates into CASSKGWTDGTLGKETQYF.